This is a list of T cell receptor beta chains from one sample in a study of T-cell reconstitution after alpha-beta-depleted transplantation in children. TCRdb used MiXCR to reprocess the PCR reads, holding one entry per CDR3 protein. The repertoire has a few hundred thousand distinct CDR3 sequences, under 13% of them found once; the top ten carry 2% to 3%. The material sequenced was PBMCs from the stem cell graft donor, taken from the stem cell graft. Receptors were obtained from a human donor who donated a stem cell graft to a child with acute lymphoblastic leukemia. CDR3s include the opening cysteine and the closing phenylalanine or tryptophan. Each record gives: clone size, V gene, D gene, J gene, CDR3 DNA, CDR3 protein. A D gene is named only where the DNA matches it firmly. Some rows mark clone size as missing; the rest say once, few, many or name a class of expanded clone.

>few|TRBV7-2|TRBD2|TRBJ2-1
TGTGCCACTTCGCCGGGACTAGCGGACAATGAGCAGTTCTTC
CATSPGLADNEQFF
>many|TRBV5-6|TRBD1|TRBJ2-7
TGTGCCAGCAGCTCGACAGGGGCCTACGAGCAGTACTTC
CASSSTGAYEQYF
>few|TRBV20-1|.|TRBJ1-1
TGCAGTGCTAGAGAGACAGCTATGAACACTGAAGCTTTCTTT
CSARETAMNTEAFF
>few|TRBV7-3|TRBD1|TRBJ2-1
TGTGCCAGCAGCCCCAATGACAGGGGGATGGACAATGAGCAGTTCTTC
CASSPNDRGMDNEQFF
>.|TRBV20-1|TRBD1|TRBJ1-6
TGCAGTGCCCGTGGGACAGGGGGTTGGTTGTCCTATAATTCACCCCTCCACTTT
CSARGTGGWLSYNSPLHF
>.|TRBV10-2|.|TRBJ2-1
TGCGCCAGCAGGGGTCTCGCCAGCAATGAGCAGTTCTTC
CASRGLASNEQFF
>few|TRBV12-3/TRBV12-4|.|TRBJ1-3
TGTGCCAGCAGCCCCCGGGGGTCCTCGGGAGGAAACACCATATATTTT
CASSPRGSSGGNTIYF
>few|TRBV14|.|TRBJ2-1
TGTGCCAGCAGCCATACCTTAAGGAGGAGGGTCTCCTACAATGAGCAGTTCTTC
CASSHTLRRRVSYNEQFF
>.|TRBV20-1|TRBD1|TRBJ2-1
TGCAGTGCTAGTGGGGACAGGGCCTACAATGAGCAGTTCTTC
CSASGDRAYNEQFF
>few|TRBV27|.|TRBJ2-1
TGTGCCAGCAGCCTAGGGGCAGGGCGCAATGAGCAGTTCTTC
CASSLGAGRNEQFF
>.|TRBV20-1|TRBD2|TRBJ2-3
TGCAGTGCTAGAGATCTATTTAGACTAGCGCTAACAGATACGCAGTATTTT
CSARDLFRLALTDTQYF
>.|TRBV20-1|TRBD2|TRBJ2-7
TGCAGTGCTAGAGGACTAGCGGGAGGCCCAATCTACGAGCAGTACTTC
CSARGLAGGPIYEQYF
>many|TRBV2|.|TRBJ2-1
TGTGCCAGCAGTGAAGGCAGGGCCTACAATGAGCAGTTCTTC
CASSEGRAYNEQFF
>.|TRBV2|.|TRBJ2-1
TGTGCCAGCAGTGAAGCAGAGGGGTTCCCTTACAATGAGCAGTTCTTC
CASSEAEGFPYNEQFF
>many|TRBV10-3|.|TRBJ1-1
TGTGCCATCAGTGAACTAATAAACACTGAAGCTTTCTTT
CAISELINTEAFF
>many|TRBV6-2/TRBV6-3|.|TRBJ2-1
TGTGCCAGCAGTTACTCAAATGAGCAGTTCTTC
CASSYSNEQFF
>few|TRBV7-2|.|TRBJ1-1
TGTGCCAGCAGCGAATCGAGGGGGGTGACTGAAGCTTTCTTT
CASSESRGVTEAFF
>.|TRBV15|TRBD1|TRBJ1-4
TGTGCCACCAGCAGAGAGACAGGGGGTAGAGAAAAACTGTTTTTT
CATSRETGGREKLFF
>many|TRBV29-1|.|TRBJ2-3
TGCAGCGTTGAGGCTAGCCGCACAGATACGCAGTATTTT
CSVEASRTDTQYF
>few|TRBV6-1|TRBD1|TRBJ1-2
TGTGCCAGCAGTCCCGACAGGGTACTCTATGGCTACACCTTC
CASSPDRVLYGYTF
>few|TRBV3-1|TRBD1|TRBJ1-6
TGTGCCAGCAGCCAAGTGGCAGGGGGGTCACCCCTCCACTTT
CASSQVAGGSPLHF
>.|TRBV6-5|TRBD1|TRBJ2-5
TGTGCCAGCAGTTCCCGGACAGGCCGGGTGGGTGCCCAGTACTTC
CASSSRTGRVGAQYF
>.|TRBV7-2|.|TRBJ2-3
TGTGCCAGCAGCGGACCCCCGGGGGCTACAGATACGCAGTATTTT
CASSGPPGATDTQYF
>few|TRBV7-9|TRBD2|TRBJ2-1
TGTGCCAGCAGCCCGCAACTAGCGGGACCGTACAATGAGCAGTTCTTC
CASSPQLAGPYNEQFF
>.|TRBV29-1|TRBD1|TRBJ2-5
TGCAGCGTTGATCAGGGACAGGGGGTAGGAGAGACCCAGTACTTC
CSVDQGQGVGETQYF
>.|TRBV11-3|.|TRBJ2-7
TGTGCCAGCAGCCAACACGGGGGGCGCGAGCAGTACTTC
CASSQHGGREQYF
>few|TRBV29-1|TRBD2|TRBJ2-7
TGCAGCGCCTCGGGGTCTAGCGGGATCGACGAGCAGTACTTC
CSASGSSGIDEQYF
>.|TRBV29-1|TRBD2|TRBJ2-7
TGCAGCGCCGGCGGGAGAGCCTACGAGCAGTACTTC
CSAGGRAYEQYF
>many|TRBV7-9|.|TRBJ2-7
TGTGCCAGCAGTCTGGCGGGGGCGAGCTCCTACGAGCAGTACTTC
CASSLAGASSYEQYF
>few|TRBV7-2|TRBD2|TRBJ2-1
TGTGCCAGCAGCTTAGGGCTAGCGGGAGGAGACAATGAGCAGTTCTTC
CASSLGLAGGDNEQFF
>.|TRBV2|.|TRBJ2-1
TGTGCCAGCAGTGAAATAAGAGGGGGGGATGAGCAGTTCTTC
CASSEIRGGDEQFF
>.|TRBV7-2|TRBD2|TRBJ2-3
TGTGCCAGCACTAGACTAGCGGGAGTGGTAGATACGCAGTATTTT
CASTRLAGVVDTQYF
>.|TRBV7-3|TRBD2|TRBJ2-2
TGTGCCAGCAGCCCCGGGACTAGCGTCGGGGAGCTGTTTTTT
CASSPGTSVGELFF
>.|TRBV9|.|TRBJ1-6
TGTGCCAGCAGCGGTATGTGGGATGGGGGCTCCTACAATTCACCCCTCCACTTT
CASSGMWDGGSYNSPLHF
>few|TRBV28|.|TRBJ2-3
TGTGCCAGCAACACGAGGACCTACACAGATACGCAGTATTTT
CASNTRTYTDTQYF
>.|TRBV27|TRBD1|TRBJ1-6
TGTGCCAGCAGTTTCAGTATAGGACAGGGGCGTTCACCCCTCCACTTT
CASSFSIGQGRSPLHF